Here is one T cell receptor (beta chain) with its context. This sample was taken from a study of CD8+CD57+ T cells in acquired aplastic anemia. Genomic DNA constituted the template upon which TCR beta VDJ and CDR3 profiling was performed. TCRdb ran MiXCR on the reads and lists one entry per CDR3 protein. The sample yields 250,000 to 300,000 distinct CDR3 sequences, around 60% seen once. With V trimmed by 4 bases and J by 5 bases, 5 bases remained unmatched. The CDR3 extends over 14 amino acids. CDR1 MGHDK and CDR2 SYGVNS come from the germline V gene. This receptor was taken from a human donor with severe aplastic anemia or a healthy control (not recorded which). V usage is TRBV25-1 and J usage is TRBJ1-5; TRBD1 matches 7 bases. Source material: sorted CD4+, CD8+, or CD8+CD57+ T cells (not recorded which) from PBMCs. Written as DNA, the CDR3 is TGTGCCAGCAGTGTAACAGGGGTGGATCAGCCCCAGCATTTT. Amino acids: CASSVTGVDQPQHF.